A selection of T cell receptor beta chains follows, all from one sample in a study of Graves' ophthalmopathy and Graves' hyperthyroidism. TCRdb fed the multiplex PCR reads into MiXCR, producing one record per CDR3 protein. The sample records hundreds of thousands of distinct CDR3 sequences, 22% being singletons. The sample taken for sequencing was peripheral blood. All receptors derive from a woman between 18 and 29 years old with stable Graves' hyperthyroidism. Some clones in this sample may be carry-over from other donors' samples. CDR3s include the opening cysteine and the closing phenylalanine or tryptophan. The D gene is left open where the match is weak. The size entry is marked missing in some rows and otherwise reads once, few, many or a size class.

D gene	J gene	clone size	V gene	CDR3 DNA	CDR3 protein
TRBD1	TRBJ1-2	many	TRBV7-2	TGTGCCAGCAGCCCCGACAGGGGGAGCTATGGCTACACCTTC	CASSPDRGSYGYTF
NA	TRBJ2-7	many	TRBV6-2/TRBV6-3	TGTGCCAGCAGTTACACTCCGGGGACCGTCACATTTTACGAGCAGTACTTC	CASSYTPGTVTFYEQYF
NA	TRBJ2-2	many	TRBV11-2	TGTGCCAGCAGCATGGAAGGGACCGGGGAGCTGTTTTTT	CASSMEGTGELFF
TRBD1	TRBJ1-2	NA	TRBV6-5	TGTGCCAGCAGTTACGGTGGGACAGGGTTTGGTAATGGCTACACCTTC	CASSYGGTGFGNGYTF
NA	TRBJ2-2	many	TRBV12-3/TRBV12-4	TGTGCCAGCACCTCTTCGGGGGTATCCGGGGAGCTGTTTTTT	CASTSSGVSGELFF
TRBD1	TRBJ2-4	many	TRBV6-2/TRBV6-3	TGTGCCAGCAGTTACGGACAGGGGGACCAAAGGAACTTC	CASSYGQGDQRNF
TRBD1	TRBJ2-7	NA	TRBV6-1	TGTGCCAGCACCGAACAGGGGTTGAGCTCCGAGCAGTACTTC	CASTEQGLSSEQYF
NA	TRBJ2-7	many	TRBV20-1	TGCAGTGCTAGGACCGGGGCCCCCTACGAGCAGTACTTC	CSARTGAPYEQYF
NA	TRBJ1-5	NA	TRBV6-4	TGTGCCAGCAGTCCCCCAGGGACAACCTCGGGCAATCAGCCCCAGCATTTT	CASSPPGTTSGNQPQHF
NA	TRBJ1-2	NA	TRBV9	TGTGCCAGCAGCGTAGACGCCTCTAGTCCGCCACAATTTTATGGCTACACCTTC	CASSVDASSPPQFYGYTF
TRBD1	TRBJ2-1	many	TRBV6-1	TGTGCCAGCAGTGGGGTTCGGGACAGGGGGATCAATGAGCAGTTCTTC	CASSGVRDRGINEQFF
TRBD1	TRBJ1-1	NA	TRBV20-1	TGCAGTGCTTCACCGGGACAGGGGAACACTGAAGCTTTCTTT	CSASPGQGNTEAFF
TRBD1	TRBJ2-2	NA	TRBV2	TGTGCCAGCTCACCAGTTGCCCTCACAGGGGTCGGGCACACCGGGGAGCTGTTTTTT	CASSPVALTGVGHTGELFF
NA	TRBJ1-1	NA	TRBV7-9	TGTGCCAGCAGCGTGACCACTGAAGCTTTCTTT	CASSVTTEAFF
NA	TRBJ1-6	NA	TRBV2	TGTGCCAGCAGTGATTTTCGGCGGGATAATTCACACCTCCACTTT	CASSDFRRDNSHLHF
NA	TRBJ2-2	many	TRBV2	TGTGCCAGCAGTGAGATTAGCGCGAACACCGGGGAGCTGTTTTTT	CASSEISANTGELFF
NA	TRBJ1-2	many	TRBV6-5	TGTGCCAGCAGTTCTAATAAGGCGGCTCGGGACTACACCTTC	CASSSNKAARDYTF
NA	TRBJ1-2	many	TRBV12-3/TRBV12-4	TGTGCCAGCAGCCAAAAGGGTCAGGGCTACTATGGCTACACCTTC	CASSQKGQGYYGYTF
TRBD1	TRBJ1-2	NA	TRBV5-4	TGTGCCAGCAGCTTCGACAGGGGGCTGTCAAACTATGGCTACACCTTC	CASSFDRGLSNYGYTF
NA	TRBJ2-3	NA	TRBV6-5	TGTGCCAGCAGTTACGATCAGCTTAGCACAGATACGCAGTATTTT	CASSYDQLSTDTQYF
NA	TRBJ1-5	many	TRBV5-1	TGCGCCAGCAGCTTGTCGGGGAATAGGGGCCAGCCCCAGCATTTT	CASSLSGNRGQPQHF
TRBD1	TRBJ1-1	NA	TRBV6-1	TGTGCCAGCAGTGGACAGGGGGTCGCTGAAGCTTTCTTT	CASSGQGVAEAFF
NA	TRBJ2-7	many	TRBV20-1	TGCAGTGCTAGACGGGGCCCCTACGAGCAGTACTTC	CSARRGPYEQYF
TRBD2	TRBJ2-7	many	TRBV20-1	TGCAGTGCTAGAGAACCAGCGGGGGGCTACGAGCAGTACTTC	CSAREPAGGYEQYF
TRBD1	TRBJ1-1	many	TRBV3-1	TGTGCCAGCAGCTACGGACAGGGGCCTGAAGCTTTCTTT	CASSYGQGPEAFF
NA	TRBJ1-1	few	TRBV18	TGTGCCAGCTCCCACACGGACTCGACTGAAGCTTTCTTT	CASSHTDSTEAFF
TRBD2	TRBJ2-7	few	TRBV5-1	TGCGCCAGCAGCCCCGGAGCGGGGCCCTCCTACGAGCAGTACTTC	CASSPGAGPSYEQYF